The 4 T cell receptor beta chains below were found in one sample sequenced in a study of breast tumors, draining lymph nodes, adjacent tissues. Axillary draining lymph nodes of breast cancer patients supplied the node samples. TCRdb ran MiXCR on the multiplex PCR reads and lists one entry per CDR3 protein. The sample comprises about 140,000 distinct CDR3 sequences, 30% to 35% of which are singletons, and approximately 2.3% rests with the top ten. Sample: axillary lymph node tissue. Source of these receptors: a female donor with breast cancer. Some clones in this sample may be carry-over from other donors' samples.

This clonotype was seen a few times. CDR3 DNA: TGTGCCAGCAGTTTCGCGCACGGGAACTACACCTTC. Translating gives CASSFAHGNYTF. This chain links TRBV12-3 or TRBV12-4 with TRBJ1-2; D not certain. This CDR3 spans 12 amino acids. V was pared by 3 bases and J by 10 bases, with 12 bases between.

This rearrangement joins TRBV7-6 to TRBJ2-3; D is tentatively TRBD1 or TRBD2 (6 bases each). Between the trimmed V and J ends, which lost 5 bases and 14 bases, there was a span of 20 bases. Germline CDR1 SGHVS, CDR2 FNYEAQ. The CDR3 loop spans 13 amino acids. The CDR3 nucleotides read TGTGCCAGCAGCCTAACGAGTAGGGGGGAGGTGTATTTT. Its protein product is CASSLTSRGEVYF.

This clonotype has at least ten counts. The V gene is TRBV3-1, the J gene TRBJ1-3; D not resolved. Germline CDR1 is LGHDT and CDR2 is YNNKEL (reference sequence). Trimming removed 0 bases at V and 4 bases at J, with 19 bases between. This CDR3 contains 18 residues. CDR3 in DNA: TGTGCCAGCAGCCAAGACTCCATCTGGGCCCTGGGCGGAAACACCATATATTTT. It yields the protein CASSQDSIWALGGNTIYF.

This clonotype was observed once. This chain connects TRBV7-9 to TRBJ2-5; D may correspond to TRBD1 or TRBD2 (5 bases each). Per germline, CDR1 SEHNR and CDR2 FQNEAQ (reference sequence). The V gene lost 4 bases and the J gene lost 4 bases, with 16 bases spanning the gap. The CDR3 runs 15 residues. CDR3 sequence (DNA): TGTGCCAGCAGCTCCGGGGTGGGGGACGGAGAGACCCAGTACTTC. This sequence encodes CASSSGVGDGETQYF.